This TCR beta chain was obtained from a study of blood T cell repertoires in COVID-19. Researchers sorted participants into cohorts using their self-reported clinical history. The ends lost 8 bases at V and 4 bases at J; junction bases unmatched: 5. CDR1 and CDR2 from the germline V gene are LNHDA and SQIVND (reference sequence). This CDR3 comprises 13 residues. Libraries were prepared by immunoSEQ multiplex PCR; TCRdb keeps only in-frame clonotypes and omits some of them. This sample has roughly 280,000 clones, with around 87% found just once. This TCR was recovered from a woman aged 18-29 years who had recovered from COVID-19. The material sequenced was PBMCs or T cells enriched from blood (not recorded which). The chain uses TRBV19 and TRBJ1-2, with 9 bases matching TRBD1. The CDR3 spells CASRQGVGYGYTF. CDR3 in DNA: TGTGCCAGTCGACAGGGGGTTGGCTATGGCTACACCTTC.